Shown below are 18 T cell receptor beta chains from a single sample sequenced in a study of OX40 agonist ivuxolimab in advanced cancers. This table comes from immunoSEQ multiplex PCR, and its TCRdb copy is limited to in-frame clones, with some not included. The sample records around 77,000 clones, over 75% being singletons. The sequenced sample was CD4+ or CD8+ T cells sorted from blood, obtained in a trial of the OX40 agonist ivuxolimab. The source is an adult with an advanced solid tumor such as melanoma, head and neck, liver or kidney cancer.

The V and J genes are TRBV29-1 and TRBJ1-1; TRBD1 agrees at 8 bases. Trimming removed 2 bases from V and 6 bases from J; junction bases left unmatched: 2. Germline assignment: CDR1 SQVTM and CDR2 ANQGSEA. This CDR3 region has 12 residues. The CDR3 spells CSVESGGPEAFF. The CDR3, as DNA: TGCAGCGTTGAATCAGGGGGCCCTGAAGCTTTCTTT.

This clone occurred a few times. Mismatch with germline at one junction end may stem from a read error. V usage is TRBV2 and J usage is TRBJ2-7; perhaps TRBD1 as D (6 bases). This CDR3 spans 11 amino acids. CDR1 is SNHLY, CDR2 FYNNEI, per germline. CDR3 nucleotide sequence: TGTGCCAGCAGTGAATGGGGGCCTCAGGACTTC. This translates into CASSEWGPQDF.

The chain uses TRBV7-9 and TRBJ1-4; tentatively, D is TRBD1 (6 bases). The length of the CDR3 is 15 residues. Germline values: CDR1 SEHNR, CDR2 FQNEAQ (reference sequence). The V and J ends lost 1 base and 1 base respectively, with 7 bases between them. The CDR3 coding sequence is TGTGCCAGCAGCTTAGTCAGGGGAACTAATGAAAAACTGTTTTTT. Translating gives CASSLVRGTNEKLFF. The full variable domain, completed using reference TRBV7-9 and TRBJ1-4, is DTGVSQNPRHKITKRGQNVTFRCDPISEHNRLYWYRQTLGQGPEFLTYFQNEAQLEKSRLLSDRFSAERPKGSFSTLEIQRTEQGDSAMYLCASSLVRGTNEKLFFGSGTQLSVL.

The chain uses TRBV10-3 and TRBJ1-1; TRBD1 matches at 7 bases. The V gene end was trimmed by 5 bases and the J gene end by 2 bases; junction bases not matched to a gene: 8. The germline gives CDR1 ENHRY, CDR2 SYGVKD. The CDR3 sequence is 15 residues long. The chain's CDR3 is CAISMGTALNTEAFF. CDR3 coding DNA: TGTGCCATCAGTATGGGGACAGCCCTAAACACTGAAGCTTTCTTT.

The rearrangement uses TRBV11-3 and TRBJ2-1; TRBD1 aligns across 7 bases. Germline CDR1 reads SGHNT; CDR2 reads YENEEA. Trimming cost V 1 base and J 4 bases; bases outside gene matches: 7. The CDR3 spans 16 residues. CDR3 sequence: CASSLVYGRGYNEQFF. CDR3 sequence (DNA): TGTGCCAGCAGCTTAGTCTACGGCAGGGGGTACAATGAGCAGTTCTTC. Complete variable domain (other parts from reference TRBV11-3 and TRBJ2-1): EAGVVQSPRYKIIEKKQPVAFWCNPISGHNTLYWYLQNLGQGPELLIRYENEEAVDDSQLPKDRFSAERLKGVDSTLKIQPAELGDSAVYLCASSLVYGRGYNEQFFGPGTRLTVL.

This chain joins TRBV7-9 and TRBJ2-2; 7 nucleotides agree with TRBD1. This CDR3 has 19 amino acids. Germline assignment: CDR1 SEHNR and CDR2 FQNEAQ (reference sequence). The J segment lost 1 base and the V segment lost 8 bases, leaving 19 bases of the junction unmatched. Written as DNA, the CDR3 is TGTGCCAGCGGCCAGTCCCGGGACAGAGCTAATGTGAACACCGGGGAGCTGTTTTTT. Protein product: CASGQSRDRANVNTGELFF.

The count of this clone is one. The V call is TRBV6-6, the J call TRBJ1-1; tentatively, D is TRBD1 (5 bases). The germline V and J ends were trimmed by 0 bases and 4 bases, with 6 bases remaining between them. Germline values: CDR1 MNHNY, CDR2 SVGAGI (reference sequence). CDR3 length equals 13 residues. The CDR3 reads CASSYSGVTEAFF. The CDR3 coding sequence is TGTGCCAGCAGTTACTCGGGGGTCACTGAAGCTTTCTTT.

The gene calls are TRBV10-3 and TRBJ2-3; no reliable D call. V was trimmed by 3 bases and J by 0 bases, leaving 13 bases between them. Germline loops: CDR1 ENHRY, CDR2 SYGVKD. The CDR3 extends over 16 amino acids. CDR3 in amino acids: CAISESAKSSTDTQYF. The CDR3 DNA sequence: TGTGCCATCAGTGAATCGGCAAAATCTAGCACAGATACGCAGTATTTT.

The chain couples TRBV9 to TRBJ2-3; 10 positions agree with TRBD2. The CDR3 runs 15 residues. The V and J ends lost 4 bases and 6 bases, in that order; junction bases with no gene match: 8. In germline, CDR1 is SGDLS, CDR2 YYNGEE. CDR3 sequence: CASSPSGRAVDTQYF. The DNA for the CDR3 is TGTGCCAGCAGCCCGAGCGGGAGGGCCGTCGATACGCAGTATTTT.

This rearrangement joins TRBV5-1 to TRBJ2-3; D gene ambiguous. V gave up 1 base and J gave up 6 bases, with 12 bases separating them. CDR3 length: 14 residues. Germline CDR1 and CDR2: SGHRS and YFSETQ. CDR3 nucleotides: TGCGCCAGCAGCTTGTCCCCCACCCAGGATACGCAGTATTTT. The encoded protein is CASSLSPTQDTQYF. Combining the CDR3 with reference TRBV5-1 and TRBJ2-3 gives the whole variable domain KAGVTQTPRYLIKTRGQQVTLSCSPISGHRSVSWYQQTPGQGLQFLFEYFSETQRNKGNFPGRFSGRQFSNSRSEMNVSTLELGDSALYLCASSLSPTQDTQYFGPGTRLTVL.

In this sample, this clone turned up once. The same CDR3 also results from other DNA sequences found in this sample. This rearrangement joins TRBV30 to TRBJ1-5, with TRBD1 as a possible D gene (5 bases). Deletions cut 0 bases from V and 1 base from J, with 10 bases between. The CDR3 totals 15 residues. The V gene's germline CDR1 is GTSNPN and CDR2 SVGIG (reference sequence). CDR3 nucleotide sequence: TGTGCCTGGAGTGTGGGGGGTTACAGCAATCAGCCCCAGCATTTT. Translating it yields CAWSVGGYSNQPQHF.

V and J are TRBV4-1 and TRBJ2-5, with D possibly TRBD2 on 6 matching bases. CDR1 is MGHRA and CDR2 is YSYEKL in the germline V gene. There are 13 residues in the CDR3. The V and J ends lost 4 bases and 4 bases respectively, with 10 bases between them. The CDR3: CASSLGGLETQYF. CDR3 in DNA: TGCGCCAGCAGCCTTGGAGGGCTAGAGACCCAGTACTTC.

The chain links TRBV9 to TRBJ2-3, with no clear D. With 4 bases removed from V and 0 bases from J, the gap between germline ends came to 18 bases. The germline gives CDR1 SGDLS, CDR2 YYNGEE. The CDR3 is made up of 17 amino acids. CDR3 loop: CASSSGDAIPSTDTQYF. The CDR3 nucleotides read TGTGCCAGCAGCTCGGGCGACGCGATACCTAGCACAGATACGCAGTATTTT.

V is TRBV19 and J is TRBJ1-5; D call uncertain. The CDR3 is 13 amino acids. CDR1 is LNHDA and CDR2 is SQIVND in the germline V gene (reference sequence). Trimming cost V 4 bases and J 3 bases, with 7 bases left between them. DNA for the CDR3: TGTGCCAGTAGTAATCCTTCCAATCAGCCCCAGCATTTT. Translating it yields CASSNPSNQPQHF.

V usage is TRBV7-2 and J usage is TRBJ2-4, with a possible D match to TRBD1 (6 bases). The V end was cut by 6 bases, the J end by 1 base, with 10 bases between. Germline V gene sequence: CDR1 SGHTA, CDR2 FQGNSA. CDR3 length equals 14 residues. The CDR3 loop reads CASRPDRAKNIQYF. CDR3 nucleotide sequence: TGTGCCAGCAGACCAGACAGGGCCAAAAACATTCAGTACTTC. The entire variable domain, with the rest obtained from reference TRBV7-2 and TRBJ2-4, is as follows: GAGVSQSPSNKVTEKGKDVELRCDPISGHTALYWYRQSLGQGLEFLIYFQGNSAPDKSGLPSDRFSAERTGGSVSTLTIQRTQQEDSAVYLCASRPDRAKNIQYFGAGTRLSVL.

The rearrangement uses TRBV19 and TRBJ2-1, with TRBD1 as a possible D gene (6 bases). Germline CDR1 LNHDA, CDR2 SQIVND (reference sequence). The CDR3 loop spans 13 amino acids. Trimming took 7 bases from V and 6 from J, leaving 13 bases between them. The CDR3 is CASKVGQTNEQFF. The CDR3 nucleotides read TGTGCCAGTAAGGTTGGACAGACCAATGAGCAGTTCTTC.

V and J are TRBV28 and TRBJ2-2, with 8 bases matching TRBD1. Germline V gene lookup returns CDR1 MDHEN and CDR2 SYDVKM. This CDR3 contains 16 residues. V lost 5 bases and J lost 2; bases outside the gene matches: 7. Written as DNA, the CDR3 is TGTGCCAGCAGTCCGACAGGGGCCATCAACACCGGGGAGCTGTTTTTT. Translation: CASSPTGAINTGELFF.

The chain uses TRBV18 and TRBJ1-1; D might be TRBD1 (6 bases). The CDR3 spans 15 residues. Germline V CDR1 and CDR2: KGHSH, LQKENI. V was trimmed by 0 bases and J by 5 bases, leaving 13 bases between them. The CDR3 bases are TGTGCCAGCTCACCACCATCGACAGGCGAGACTGAAGCTTTCTTT. This sequence encodes CASSPPSTGETEAFF.